Included here is one T cell receptor (beta chain) sequence, with context. What it recognizes is unknown. The junction had 3 bases not matched to a gene; V was cut back by 3 bases and J by 3 bases. The germline V gene has CDR1 MNHNY and CDR2 SVGAGI (reference sequence). The CDR3 totals 16 residues. This record comes from a study of T cell responses to AZD1222 COVID-19 vaccine. Whole-study findings and limits: Samples come after the peak T cell response, not at day 14. Donors were chiefly white British, with a greater number of females, and clonal diversity was perhaps underestimated.

Only in-frame clones appear in the TCRdb table, and some are missing; sequencing was by immunoSEQ multiplex PCR. The data hold tens of thousands of clones, with 80% to 90% observed a single time. The sequences come from peripheral blood, collected on day 0 of AZD1222 vaccination. The receptor was derived from an adult in good health. The chain joins TRBV6-6 to TRBJ2-3; TRBD2 matches 13 bases. The DNA for the CDR3 is TGTGCCAGCAGTTATGGGACTAGCGGGGATACAGATACGCAGTATTTT. Translating it yields CASSYGTSGDTDTQYF.